The entry that follows covers one T cell receptor beta chain sequence. The antigen is undetermined. This entry comes from a study of shared clonotypes between healthy human individuals. CDR1 and CDR2 from the germline V gene are SGHAT and FQNNGV. This CDR3 region has 15 residues. V trimming: 5 bases; J trimming: 0 bases; junction bases outside the gene matches: 2. Clones were read by immunoSEQ multiplex PCR, and TCRdb kept only the in-frame ones, dropping some. Of about 680,000 clones listed, approximately 79% were seen once; the top ten hold more than 1.5%. Study observations and caveats: A reduction in generation probabilities was seen for non-shared clonotypes relative to those shared by all four donors.

This clonotype was obtained from a woman aged 25 to 39 in good health. The chain combines TRBV11-2 with TRBJ1-5, with 9 bases identical to TRBD1. Sequenced: memory CD4+ T cells sorted from blood. Subset specified: CD45RA-negative fraction. The CDR3 loop reads CASSQGQGSNQPQHF. DNA of the CDR3: TGTGCCAGCAGCCAGGGACAGGGTAGCAATCAGCCCCAGCATTTT.